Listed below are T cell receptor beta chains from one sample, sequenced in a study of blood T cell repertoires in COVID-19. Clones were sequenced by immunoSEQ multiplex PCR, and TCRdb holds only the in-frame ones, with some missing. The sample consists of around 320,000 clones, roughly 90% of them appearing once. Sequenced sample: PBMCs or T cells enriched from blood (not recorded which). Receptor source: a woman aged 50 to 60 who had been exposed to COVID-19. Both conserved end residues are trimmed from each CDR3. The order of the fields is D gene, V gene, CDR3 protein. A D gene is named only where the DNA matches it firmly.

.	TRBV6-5	ASSYSTESYEQY
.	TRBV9	ASSDRVAANTGELF
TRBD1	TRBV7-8	ASITLPGQHEAF
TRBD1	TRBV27	ASSNTGVPRGIQY
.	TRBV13	ASSLVAGFIGNTIY
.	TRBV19	ASSKRAGVNYEQY
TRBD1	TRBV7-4	ASSQTADREKLF
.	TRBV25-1	ASSAGDSRNSPLH
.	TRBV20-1	SAEYRAEAF
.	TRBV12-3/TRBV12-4	ASSWTPYEQY
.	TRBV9	ASSVDGYSNQPQH
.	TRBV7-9	ASSLTTPRGIYNEQF
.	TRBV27	ASRSNWGEYSNQPQH
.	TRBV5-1	ASSLAENTDTQY
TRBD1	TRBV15	ATSRGPGTDSTDTQY
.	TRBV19	ASSWIDKDNYGYT
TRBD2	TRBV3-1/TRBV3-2	ASSQTAGTSGGAGETQY
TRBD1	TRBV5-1	ASSLATDRGYGYT
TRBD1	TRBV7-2	ASSSPGQGFINQPQH
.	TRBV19	ASSIGTASSDTQY
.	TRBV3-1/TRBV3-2	ASSQARAYNSPLH
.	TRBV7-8	ASSPLRVAGELF
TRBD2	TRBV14	ASSPRDLGTSRTDTQY
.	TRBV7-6	ASSFQGNEQF
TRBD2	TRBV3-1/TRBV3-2	ASSPTSGGVETQY
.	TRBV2	ASSGTPGLNNSPLH
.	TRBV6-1	ASSDPGGRLKYNEQF
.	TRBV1	TSSPLPGQIVHEQY
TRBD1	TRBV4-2	ASSQDGQGVNYNSPLH
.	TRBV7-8	ASSPRGTVNTEAF
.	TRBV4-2	ASSPGRGAADTQY
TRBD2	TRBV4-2	ASSQETSGGYNIQY
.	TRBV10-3	AISVGGGNQPQH
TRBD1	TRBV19	ASRHGTGSYEQY
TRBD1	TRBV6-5	ASRPGQATYGYT
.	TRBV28	ASSLGTTYVNQPQH
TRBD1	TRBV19	ASSNRQGQRDGYT
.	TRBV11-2	ASTPRIIGDNYGYT
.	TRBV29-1	SVEDKREPNYGYT
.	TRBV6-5	ASSPRRTELYGYT
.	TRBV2	ASRTGPGGEQF
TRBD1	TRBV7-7	ASSFLDRGDTQY
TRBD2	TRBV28	ASRGAGTQETQY
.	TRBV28	ASRDRDSYEQY
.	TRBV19	ASSILDTGYHSNQPQH
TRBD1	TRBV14	ASSQVRGPADTQY
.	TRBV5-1	ASSLDLSYSYEQY
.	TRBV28	ASSSPGDETQY
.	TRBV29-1	SVTAGTWNTGELF
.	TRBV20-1	SASTGTNEKLF
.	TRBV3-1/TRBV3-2	ASSQGGLDRPPLH
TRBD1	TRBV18	ASSLGQGTYNEQF